A selection of T cell receptor beta chains follows, all from one sample in a study of Graves' ophthalmopathy and Graves' hyperthyroidism. TCRdb re-derived calls from the multiplex PCR reads in MiXCR, one entry per CDR3 protein. The sample yields some 360,000 distinct CDR3 sequences, roughly 17% seen once. Input material: peripheral blood. The origin of the receptors is an adult woman with stable Graves' hyperthyroidism. CDR3s include the opening cysteine and the closing phenylalanine or tryptophan. A D gene is named only where the DNA matches it firmly. Clone size is stated in some rows and not others, as once, few, many or a class when expanded.

J: TRBJ2-7
V: TRBV30
size: many
D: TRBD1
CDR3: CAWGTGSSYEQYF
DNA: TGTGCCTGGGGGACAGGATCGTCCTACGAGCAGTACTTC

J: TRBJ2-7
V: TRBV7-2
size: many
D: TRBD2
CDR3: CASSGTRFNEQYF
DNA: TGTGCCAGCAGCGGGACTAGATTTAACGAGCAGTACTTC

J: TRBJ2-5
V: TRBV28
size: many
D: .
CDR3: CASGGDTQETQYF
DNA: TGTGCCAGCGGGGGGGACACCCAAGAGACCCAGTACTTC

J: TRBJ2-2
V: TRBV7-3
size: few
D: .
CDR3: CASSPWTVSTGELFF
DNA: TGTGCCAGCAGCCCGTGGACAGTTAGCACCGGGGAGCTGTTTTTT

J: TRBJ2-7
V: TRBV6-1
size: few
D: TRBD2
CDR3: CASSQLAGVYEQYF
DNA: TGTGCCAGCAGTCAACTAGCGGGGGTTTACGAGCAGTACTTC

J: TRBJ2-7
V: TRBV19
size: many
D: .
CDR3: CARVGEFRLYEQYF
DNA: TGTGCCAGAGTAGGGGAGTTCCGATTGTACGAGCAGTACTTC

J: TRBJ2-5
V: TRBV7-3
size: many
D: .
CDR3: CASSSPNQETQYF
DNA: TGTGCCAGCAGCTCCCCAAACCAAGAGACCCAGTACTTC

J: TRBJ1-2
V: TRBV7-9
size: many
D: .
CDR3: CASSSYRASGGYTF
DNA: TGTGCCAGCAGCTCGTACAGGGCGTCTGGGGGCTACACCTTC

J: TRBJ2-2
V: TRBV5-6
size: many
D: TRBD2
CDR3: CASSLAPSGYTGELFF
DNA: TGTGCCAGCAGCTTGGCGCCTAGCGGTTACACCGGGGAGCTGTTTTTT

J: TRBJ2-5
V: TRBV2
size: .
D: TRBD2
CDR3: CASSEAPSGRAQETQYF
DNA: TGTGCCAGCAGTGAAGCCCCTAGCGGGAGGGCCCAAGAGACCCAGTACTTC

J: TRBJ1-2
V: TRBV4-2
size: many
D: .
CDR3: CASSQESRTDYGYTF
DNA: TGTGCCAGCAGCCAAGAGTCTCGCACGGACTATGGCTACACCTTC

J: TRBJ2-7
V: TRBV11-2
size: many
D: .
CDR3: CASSLGLRGVYEQYF
DNA: TGTGCCAGCAGCTTAGGCCTTCGTGGAGTCTACGAGCAGTACTTC

J: TRBJ1-1
V: TRBV7-2
size: many
D: .
CDR3: CASSLGFGVRAFF
DNA: TGTGCCAGCAGCTTAGGTTTTGGGGTACGAGCTTTCTTT

J: TRBJ2-7
V: TRBV12-3/TRBV12-4
size: many
D: TRBD1
CDR3: CASDTGGKDEQYF
DNA: TGTGCCAGCGACACAGGGGGCAAAGACGAGCAGTACTTC

J: TRBJ1-3
V: TRBV12-3/TRBV12-4
size: many
D: .
CDR3: CASSLAAGNTIYF
DNA: TGTGCCAGCAGTTTAGCCGCTGGAAACACCATATATTTT

J: TRBJ2-7
V: TRBV12-3/TRBV12-4
size: .
D: TRBD1
CDR3: CASSFSWDSYYEQYF
DNA: TGTGCCAGCAGTTTTTCCTGGGACAGCTACTACGAGCAGTACTTC

J: TRBJ1-1
V: TRBV6-1
size: .
D: .
CDR3: CASSTQGLAFF
DNA: TGTGCCAGCAGTACACAGGGACTAGCTTTCTTT

J: TRBJ1-1
V: TRBV6-2/TRBV6-3
size: many
D: .
CDR3: CASSYPLTTENTEAFF
DNA: TGTGCCAGCAGTTACCCCTTGACCACCGAGAACACTGAAGCTTTCTTT

J: TRBJ2-7
V: TRBV28
size: many
D: TRBD2
CDR3: CASMERSGKGYEQYF
DNA: TGTGCCAGCATGGAACGTAGCGGGAAAGGCTACGAGCAGTACTTC

J: TRBJ2-2
V: TRBV19
size: many
D: .
CDR3: CASSIAGTNTGELFF
DNA: TGTGCCAGTAGTATTGCCGGGACGAACACCGGGGAGCTGTTTTTT

J: TRBJ1-6
V: TRBV14
size: many
D: .
CDR3: CASSHNVNSPLHF
DNA: TGTGCCAGCAGCCACAATGTAAATTCACCCCTCCACTTT

J: TRBJ2-2
V: TRBV4-1
size: few
D: .
CDR3: CASSPPGWSVAEDRELFF
DNA: TGCGCCAGCAGCCCCCCAGGATGGAGCGTGGCTGAGGACCGGGAGCTGTTTTTT

J: TRBJ2-5
V: TRBV12-3/TRBV12-4
size: .
D: .
CDR3: CASSPTTPRFVETQYF
DNA: TGTGCCAGCAGTCCGACTACCCCCCGTTTCGTGGAGACCCAGTACTTC

J: TRBJ1-1
V: TRBV19
size: many
D: .
CDR3: CASSMSGQRLMNTEAFF
DNA: TGTGCCAGTAGTATGTCCGGACAGAGGCTTATGAACACTGAAGCTTTCTTT

J: TRBJ1-1
V: TRBV9
size: many
D: .
CDR3: CASSVVPTRAEGEAFF
DNA: TGTGCCAGCAGCGTAGTCCCCACGAGGGCCGAGGGTGAAGCTTTCTTT